These 26 T cell receptor beta chains came from one sample sequenced in a study of control samples from healthy donors and cancer patients. Sequencing used immunoSEQ multiplex PCR; TCRdb keeps in-frame clones, though not all of them. Seen here are about 120,000 clones, around nine tenths observed once, and the top ten hold 9.5% to 13%. Specimen: blood. The source is a man aged 30-40 years in good health.

The rearrangement links TRBV7-3 to TRBJ2-1, with TRBD2 as a possible D gene (6 bases). The V gene's germline CDR1 is SGHTA and CDR2 FQGTGA. CDR3 length: 13 residues. V lost 5 bases, J lost 6 bases, and 11 bases lay in between. The CDR3 here is CASSRGDFNEQFF. The DNA for the CDR3 is TGTGCCAGCAGCCGCGGGGATTTCAATGAGCAGTTCTTC. The variable domain in full, with the rest retrieved from reference TRBV7-3 and TRBJ2-1, is GAGVSQTPSNKVTEKGKYVELRCDPISGHTALYWYRQSLGQGPEFLIYFQGTGAADDSGLPNDRFFAVRPEGSVSTLKIQRTERGDSAVYLCASSRGDFNEQFFGPGTRLTVL.

For the CDR3, the DNA is TGCGCCAGCCGGGAGGGGAACACTGAAGCTTTCTTT. Translation: CASREGNTEAFF. The chain links TRBV5-1 to TRBJ1-1, with D unresolved. Per the germline V gene, CDR1 is SGHRS and CDR2 is YFSETQ. The V end was cut by 7 bases, the J end by 1 base, with 8 bases between. This CDR3 contains 12 residues. Supplemented by reference TRBV5-1 and TRBJ1-1, the full variable domain reads KAGVTQTPRYLIKTRGQQVTLSCSPISGHRSVSWYQQTPGQGLQFLFEYFSETQRNKGNFPGRFSGRQFSNSRSEMNVSTLELGDSALYLCASREGNTEAFFGQGTRLTVV.

The chain has TRBV28 and TRBJ1-2; D not resolved. This CDR3 spans 11 amino acids. V lost 5 bases and J lost 8, with 9 bases in between. From germline, CDR1 is MDHEN and CDR2 SYDVKM. In DNA form, the CDR3 reads TGTGCCAGCAGTCCCTGGAGCGGCTACACCTTC. It is translated as CASSPWSGYTF.

This rearrangement joins TRBV11-2 to TRBJ1-4; D perhaps matches TRBD1 (6 bases). CDR1 is SGHAT and CDR2 is FQNNGV in the germline V gene. The V end was cut by 5 bases, the J end by 7 bases, with 17 bases between. The CDR3 totals 15 residues. The CDR3 loop is CASSHGGGGGEKLFF. In DNA form, the CDR3 reads TGTGCCAGCAGCCACGGGGGCGGGGGTGGTGAAAAACTGTTTTTT.

As DNA, the CDR3 is TGTGCCAGCAGTTTTCAAGGGCCCACTGAAGCTTTCTTT. Its translation: CASSFQGPTEAFF. The V gene is TRBV27, the J gene TRBJ1-1; D remains unclear. V lost 3 bases, J lost 4 bases, and 9 bases lay in between. Germline CDR1 and CDR2: MNHEY and SMNVEV (reference sequence). The CDR3 consists of 13 residues.

This clone was observed many times. This chain uses TRBV5-1 with TRBJ2-2; D is possibly TRBD1 (6 bases). Per germline, CDR1 SGHRS and CDR2 YFSETQ. The CDR3 totals 13 residues. V was cut by 2 bases and J by 5 bases, with 7 bases left in between. The CDR3 spells CASSFQGTGELFF. In DNA form, the CDR3 reads TGCGCCAGCAGCTTCCAGGGGACCGGGGAGCTGTTTTTT.

The CDR3 is CASSPLTSTGELFF. CDR3 nucleotide sequence: TGTGCCAGCAGTCCCTTGACTAGCACCGGGGAGCTGTTTTTT. V is TRBV2 and J is TRBJ2-2, with D possibly TRBD2 on 6 matching bases. This CDR3 has 14 amino acids. Trimming removed 5 bases from V and 4 bases from J, with 11 bases in between. Germline V gene data show CDR1 as SNHLY and CDR2 as FYNNEI.

In its sample, this clone ranks as medium-sized. The chain joins TRBV2 to TRBJ1-3; D not certain. CDR3 length equals 14 residues. Germline assignment: CDR1 SNHLY and CDR2 FYNNEI. V dropped 4 bases and J dropped 0 bases, with 7 bases sitting between them. CDR3 nucleotide sequence: TGTGCCAGCAGTGTCGGCCACTCTGGAAACACCATATATTTT. It encodes CASSVGHSGNTIYF. The full variable domain, rest sourced from reference TRBV2 and TRBJ1-3, is EPEVTQTPSHQVTQMGQEVILRCVPISNHLYFYWYRQILGQKVEFLVSFYNNEISEKSEIFDDQFSVERPDGSNFTLKIRSTKLEDSAMYFCASSVGHSGNTIYFGEGSWLTVV.

The CDR3, as DNA: TGTGCCAGCGGAAAGGGGACCTATAATTCACCCCTCCACTTT. Its protein product is CASGKGTYNSPLHF. V and J are TRBV3-1 (or the pseudogene TRBV3-2) and TRBJ1-6; TRBD1 might be the D (5 bases). This CDR3 spans 14 amino acids. CDR1 LGHDT and CDR2 YNNKEL come from the germline V gene (reference sequence). The germline V and J ends were trimmed by 8 bases and 2 bases, with 10 bases remaining between them.

The chain is built from TRBV27 and TRBJ1-5, with D tentatively TRBD1 (6 bases). Trimming left V 6 bases short and J 7 bases short, with 16 bases between. The CDR3 runs to 14 residues. CDR1 is MNHEY, CDR2 SMNVEV, per germline (reference sequence). The CDR3 nucleotides are TGTGCCAGCAGCTTCAGGGGCCCGAGACAGCCCCAGCATTTT. Translation: CASSFRGPRQPQHF.

CDR3 protein: CASSPSAGGGPFQYF. In DNA form, the CDR3 reads TGTGCCAGCTCACCCTCCGCAGGGGGCGGCCCCTTTCAGTACTTC. The chain recombines TRBV18 with TRBJ2-7; 8 bases map to TRBD1. This CDR3 contains 15 residues. CDR1 KGHSH and CDR2 LQKENI come from the germline V gene. Losses at the gene ends were 3 bases for V and 10 bases for J; bases not matched to a gene: 14. The entire variable domain, with the rest obtained from reference TRBV18 and TRBJ2-7, is as follows: NAGVMQNPRHLVRRRGQEARLRCSPMKGHSHVYWYRQLPEEGLKFMVYLQKENIIDESGMPKERFSAEFPKEGPSILRIQQVVRGDSAAYFCASSPSAGGGPFQYFGPGTRLTVT.

This chain links TRBV3-1 (or the pseudogene TRBV3-2) with TRBJ1-1; the match to TRBD1 covers 11 bases. Germline V CDR1 and CDR2: LGHDT, YNNKEL (reference sequence). CDR3 length: 15 residues. The V gene end was trimmed by 4 bases and the J gene end by 2 bases; junction bases not matched to a gene: 3. DNA of the CDR3: TGTGCCAGCAGCCCAGGGACAGGGGGTAACACTGAAGCTTTCTTT. As protein: CASSPGTGGNTEAFF.

The chain combines TRBV19 with TRBJ1-2; no clear D. Trimming cost V 5 bases and J 8 bases, with 15 bases left between them. CDR1 is LNHDA and CDR2 is SQIVND in the germline V gene (reference sequence). The CDR3 runs 13 residues. Here the CDR3 DNA reads TGTGCCAGTAGTGACGATCAGATTGGAGGCTACACCTTC. Its protein is CASSDDQIGGYTF. Full variable domain (remainder filled in from reference TRBV19 and TRBJ1-2): DGGITQSPKYLFRKEGQNVTLSCEQNLNHDAMYWYRQDPGQGLRLIYYSQIVNDFQKGDIAEGYSVSREKKESFPLTVTSAQKNPTAFYLCASSDDQIGGYTFGSGTRLTVV.

The chain uses TRBV24-1 and TRBJ2-7, with D possibly TRBD2 on 5 matching bases. The CDR3 has 20 amino acids. Trimming took 3 bases from V and 6 from J, leaving 32 bases between them. Germline CDR1 is KGHDR and CDR2 is SFDVKD. The CDR3 DNA reads TGTGCCACCAGTGATGTACCCAGGAAGGGCGGGCGACTAACGTCTGGCGAGCAGTACTTC. Translated, it gives CATSDVPRKGGRLTSGEQYF.

This clone was detected once. The V and J genes are TRBV9 and TRBJ1-4; D gene ambiguous. The length of the CDR3 is 16 residues. CDR1 is SGDLS, CDR2 YYNGEE, per germline. Deletions cut 4 bases from V and 3 bases from J, with 16 bases between. Here the CDR3 DNA reads TGTGCCAGCAGCTCCCACTCAGGAGGCCCTAATGAAAAACTGTTTTTT. It translates to CASSSHSGGPNEKLFF.

J is TRBJ2-1 and V is TRBV29-1; D remains ambiguous. Per the germline V gene, CDR1 is SQVTM and CDR2 is ANQGSEA. V lost 1 base, J lost 15 bases, and 4 bases lay in between. The CDR3 is 8 residues long. The CDR3 protein is CSVEVGFF. In nucleotides, the CDR3 is TGCAGCGTTGAAGTGGGGTTCTTC.

This sequence joins TRBV11-2 and TRBJ2-1; 10 positions agree with TRBD2. Germline CDR1 SGHAT, CDR2 FQNNGV. CDR3 length: 17 residues. V lost 0 bases and J lost 3; bases outside the gene matches: 5. CDR3 DNA: TGTGCCAGCAGCTTAGATTTGCTAGCGGGGGACTACAATGAGCAGTTCTTC. It specifies CASSLDLLAGDYNEQFF.

The chain uses TRBV11-2 and TRBJ2-7; 7 nucleotides line up with TRBD1. CDR3 length: 13 residues. Trimming took 2 bases from V and 3 from J; bases not matched to a gene: 1. The germline gives CDR1 SGHAT, CDR2 FQNNGV. Here the CDR3 reads CASSLSGGYEQYF. The CDR3 region has the DNA TGTGCCAGCAGCTTATCAGGGGGCTACGAGCAGTACTTC.

The chain recombines TRBV24-1 with TRBJ2-5, with 9 bases lining up with TRBD1. Trimming at V came to 4 bases and at J to 5 bases, leaving 7 bases not matched to a gene. Germline CDR1 and CDR2: KGHDR and SFDVKD. The CDR3 runs 15 residues. CDR3 protein: CATSDPRTGAETQYF. CDR3 bases: TGTGCCACCAGTGACCCTCGGACAGGGGCGGAGACCCAGTACTTC.

The V and J genes are TRBV6-2 or TRBV6-3 and TRBJ1-1, with a possible D match to TRBD1 (5 bases). The germline CDR1 and CDR2 sequences are MNHEY and SVGEGT. Trimming took off 4 bases at V and 1 base at J, with 13 bases between the two ends. The CDR3 length is 15 residues. The DNA of the CDR3 is TGTGCCAGCAGTTCATTGGGACGTCGGAACACTGAAGCTTTCTTT. Translating it yields CASSSLGRRNTEAFF.

This clone was picked up a small number of times. The rearrangement links TRBV30 to TRBJ1-3, with D uncertain. Germline V CDR1 and CDR2: GTSNPN, SVGIG (reference sequence). The CDR3 sequence is 13 residues long. V was cut by 1 base and J by 1 base, with 5 bases left in between. The CDR3 nucleotides read TGTGCCTGGAGTGGGGAATCTGGAAACACCATATATTTT. Protein product: CAWSGESGNTIYF.

V gene TRBV2 combines with J gene TRBJ2-7, with D possibly matching TRBD2 (7 bases). The germline V gene encodes CDR1 SNHLY and CDR2 FYNNEI. The V and J ends lost 10 bases and 3 bases respectively, with 13 bases between them. The CDR3 covers 12 residues. CDR3 loop: CATTGGYYEQYV. CDR3 nucleotide sequence: TGTGCCACCACGGGGGGCTACTACGAGCAGTACGTC.

This chain uses TRBV19 with TRBJ1-3; D gene unclear. Per germline, CDR1 LNHDA and CDR2 SQIVND (reference sequence). Deletions cut 4 bases from V and 0 bases from J, with 10 bases between. This CDR3 is built from 15 residues. The DNA for the CDR3 is TGTGCCAGTAGTACCTACGGCACCTCTGGAAACACCATATATTTT. Encoded protein: CASSTYGTSGNTIYF. Variable domain in full (rest from reference TRBV19 and TRBJ1-3): DGGITQSPKYLFRKEGQNVTLSCEQNLNHDAMYWYRQDPGQGLRLIYYSQIVNDFQKGDIAEGYSVSREKKESFPLTVTSAQKNPTAFYLCASSTYGTSGNTIYFGEGSWLTVV.

The J gene is TRBJ1-1, the V gene TRBV5-1; D might be TRBD1 (6 bases). The germline CDR1 and CDR2 sequences are SGHRS and YFSETQ. Deletions cut 4 bases from V and 3 bases from J, with 16 bases between. The CDR3 consists of 15 residues. The CDR3 is CASSQQAEGDTEAFF. The CDR3 nucleotides are TGCGCCAGCAGCCAACAAGCCGAGGGGGACACTGAAGCTTTCTTT.

The V gene is TRBV11-3, the J gene TRBJ1-5, with D uncertain. In germline, CDR1 is SGHNT, CDR2 YENEEA. The CDR3 runs to 13 residues. V was cut by 5 bases and J by 4 bases, with 9 bases left in between. CDR3 residues: CASSRHANQPQHF. In DNA, the CDR3 is TGTGCCAGCAGCCGACACGCAAATCAGCCCCAGCATTTT.

The chain has TRBV2 and TRBJ1-2; 9 bases agree with TRBD1. Germline assignment: CDR1 SNHLY and CDR2 FYNNEI. The CDR3 runs to 15 residues. V was pared by 5 bases and J by 2 bases, with 6 bases of the junction left unmatched. CDR3 nucleotide sequence: TGTGCCAGCAGTCCCCGGACAGGGGTAAACTATGGCTACACCTTC. Amino acid sequence: CASSPRTGVNYGYTF. Variable domain in full (rest from reference TRBV2 and TRBJ1-2): EPEVTQTPSHQVTQMGQEVILRCVPISNHLYFYWYRQILGQKVEFLVSFYNNEISEKSEIFDDQFSVERPDGSNFTLKIRSTKLEDSAMYFCASSPRTGVNYGYTFGSGTRLTVV.